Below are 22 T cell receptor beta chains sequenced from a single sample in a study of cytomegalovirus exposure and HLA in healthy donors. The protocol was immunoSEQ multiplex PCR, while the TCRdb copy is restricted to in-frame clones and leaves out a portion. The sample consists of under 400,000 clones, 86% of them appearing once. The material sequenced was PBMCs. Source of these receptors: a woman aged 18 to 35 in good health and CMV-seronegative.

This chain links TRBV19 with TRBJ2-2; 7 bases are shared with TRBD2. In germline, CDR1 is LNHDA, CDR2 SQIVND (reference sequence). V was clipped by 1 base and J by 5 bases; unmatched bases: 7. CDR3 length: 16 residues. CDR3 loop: CASSIAPGLLTGELFF. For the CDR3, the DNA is TGTGCCAGTAGTATAGCACCGGGACTATTAACCGGGGAGCTGTTTTTT.

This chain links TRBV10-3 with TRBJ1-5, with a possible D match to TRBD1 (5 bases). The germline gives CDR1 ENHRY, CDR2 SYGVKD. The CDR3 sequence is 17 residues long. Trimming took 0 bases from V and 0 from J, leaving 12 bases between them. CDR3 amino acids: CAISESGAGNSNQPQHF. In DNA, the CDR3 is TGTGCCATCAGTGAGTCAGGGGCAGGGAATAGCAATCAGCCCCAGCATTTT.

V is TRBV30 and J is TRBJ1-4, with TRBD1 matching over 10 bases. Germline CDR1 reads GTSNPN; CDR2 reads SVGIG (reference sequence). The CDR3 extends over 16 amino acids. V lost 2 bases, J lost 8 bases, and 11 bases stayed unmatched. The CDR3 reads CAWSLTGTGVGEKLFF. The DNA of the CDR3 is TGTGCCTGGAGTCTCACCGGGACAGGGGTTGGGGAAAAACTGTTTTTT.

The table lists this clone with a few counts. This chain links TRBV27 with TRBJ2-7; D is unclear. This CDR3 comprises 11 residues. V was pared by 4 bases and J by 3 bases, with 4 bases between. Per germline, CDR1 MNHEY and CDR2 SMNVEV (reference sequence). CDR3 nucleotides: TGTGCCAGCAGTTCGTTCTACGAGCAGTACTTC. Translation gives CASSSFYEQYF.

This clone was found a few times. As DNA, the CDR3 is TGTGCTAGTGGACTAGGGGACAAGCAGTTCTTC. Its translation is CASGLGDKQFF. The V gene is TRBV12-5, the J gene TRBJ2-1, with D perhaps TRBD1 (6 bases). Trimming removed 6 bases from V and 11 bases from J, with 11 bases in between. The CDR3 runs 11 residues. Germline-derived CDR1 and CDR2 are LGHNT and FRNRAP.

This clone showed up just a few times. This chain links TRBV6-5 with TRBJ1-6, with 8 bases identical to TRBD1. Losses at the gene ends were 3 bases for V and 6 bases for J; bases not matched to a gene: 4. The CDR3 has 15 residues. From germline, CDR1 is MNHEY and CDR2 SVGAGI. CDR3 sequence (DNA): TGTGCCAGCAGTTATCAGGACAGGGTTAATTCACCCCTCCACTTT. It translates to CASSYQDRVNSPLHF.

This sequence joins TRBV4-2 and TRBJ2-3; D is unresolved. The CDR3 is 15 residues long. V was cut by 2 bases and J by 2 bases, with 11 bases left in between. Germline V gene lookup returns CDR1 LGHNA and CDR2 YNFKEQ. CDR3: CASSQSPRSTDTQYF. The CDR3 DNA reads TGTGCCAGCAGCCAAAGTCCGAGGTCCACAGATACGCAGTATTTT.

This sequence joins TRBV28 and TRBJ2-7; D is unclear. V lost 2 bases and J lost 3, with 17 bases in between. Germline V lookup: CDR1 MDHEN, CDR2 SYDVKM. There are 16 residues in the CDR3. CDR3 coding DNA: TGTGCCAGCAGTTTAGGGCCGCTCAGTGGAATCTACGAGCAGTACTTC. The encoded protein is CASSLGPLSGIYEQYF.

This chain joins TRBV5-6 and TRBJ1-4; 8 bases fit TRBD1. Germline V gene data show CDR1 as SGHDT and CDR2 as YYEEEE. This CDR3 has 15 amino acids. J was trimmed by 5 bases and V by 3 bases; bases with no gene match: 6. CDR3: CASSSERTGNEKLFF. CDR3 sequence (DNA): TGTGCCAGCAGCTCCGAGAGGACAGGGAATGAAAAACTGTTTTTT.

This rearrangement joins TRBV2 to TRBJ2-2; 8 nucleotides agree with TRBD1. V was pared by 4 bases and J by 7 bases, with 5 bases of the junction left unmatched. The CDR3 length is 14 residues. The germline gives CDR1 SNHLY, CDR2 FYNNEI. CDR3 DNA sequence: TGTGCCAGCAGTGTAGGACAGGGCTTCGGGGAGCTGTTTTTT. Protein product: CASSVGQGFGELFF. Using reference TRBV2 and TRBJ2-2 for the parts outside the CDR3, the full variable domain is EPEVTQTPSHQVTQMGQEVILRCVPISNHLYFYWYRQILGQKVEFLVSFYNNEISEKSEIFDDQFSVERPDGSNFTLKIRSTKLEDSAMYFCASSVGQGFGELFFGEGSRLTVL.

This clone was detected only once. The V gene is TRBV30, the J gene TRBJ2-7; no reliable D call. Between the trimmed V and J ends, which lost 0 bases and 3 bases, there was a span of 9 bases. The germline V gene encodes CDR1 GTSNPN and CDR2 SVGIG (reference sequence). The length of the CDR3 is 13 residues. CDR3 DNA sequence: TGTGCCTGGAGTGTACTGGGCCGCTACGAGCAGTACTTC. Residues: CAWSVLGRYEQYF.

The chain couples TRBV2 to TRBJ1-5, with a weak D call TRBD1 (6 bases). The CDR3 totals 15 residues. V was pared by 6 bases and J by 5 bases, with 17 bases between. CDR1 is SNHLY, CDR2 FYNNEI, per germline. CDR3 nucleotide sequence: TGTGCCAGCAGCCCGGGACACGGGCTATATCAGCCCCAGCATTTT. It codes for CASSPGHGLYQPQHF.

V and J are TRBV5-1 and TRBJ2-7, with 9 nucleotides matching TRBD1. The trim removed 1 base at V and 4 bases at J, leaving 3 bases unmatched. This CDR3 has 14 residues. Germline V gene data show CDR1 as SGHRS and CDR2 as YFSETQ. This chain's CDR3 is CASSLRQGGYEQYF. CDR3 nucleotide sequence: TGCGCCAGCAGCTTGCGACAGGGGGGTTACGAGCAGTACTTC.

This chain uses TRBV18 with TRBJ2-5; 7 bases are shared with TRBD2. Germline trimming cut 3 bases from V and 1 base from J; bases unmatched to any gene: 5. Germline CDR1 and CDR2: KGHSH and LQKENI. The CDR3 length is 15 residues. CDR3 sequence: CASSPRLAVQETQYF. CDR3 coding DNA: TGTGCCAGCTCACCCCGGCTAGCGGTCCAAGAGACCCAGTACTTC.

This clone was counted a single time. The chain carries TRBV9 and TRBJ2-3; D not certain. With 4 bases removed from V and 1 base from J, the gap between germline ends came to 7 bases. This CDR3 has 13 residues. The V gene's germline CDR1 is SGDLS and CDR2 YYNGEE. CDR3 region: CASSWQGTDTQYF. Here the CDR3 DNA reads TGTGCCAGCAGCTGGCAGGGCACAGATACGCAGTATTTT. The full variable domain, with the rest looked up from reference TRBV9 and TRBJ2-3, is DSGVTQTPKHLITATGQRVTLRCSPRSGDLSVYWYQQSLDQGLQFLIQYYNGEERAKGNILERFSAQQFPDLHSELNLSSLELGDSALYFCASSWQGTDTQYFGPGTRLTVL.

The CDR3 sequence: CASSRMGTATEAFF. CDR3 coding DNA: TGTGCCAGCAGCCGCATGGGGACAGCCACTGAAGCTTTCTTT. The chain has TRBV13 and TRBJ1-1, with 7 bases lining up with TRBD1. There are 14 residues in the CDR3. CDR1 is PRHDT and CDR2 is FYEKMQ in the germline V gene (reference sequence). V gave up 5 bases and J gave up 4 bases; unmatched junction bases: 7. Full variable domain (rest looked up from reference TRBV13 and TRBJ1-1): AAGVIQSPRHLIKEKRETATLKCYPIPRHDTVYWYQQGPGQDPQFLISFYEKMQSDKGSIPDRFSAQQFSDYHSELNMSSLELGDSALYFCASSRMGTATEAFFGQGTRLTVV.

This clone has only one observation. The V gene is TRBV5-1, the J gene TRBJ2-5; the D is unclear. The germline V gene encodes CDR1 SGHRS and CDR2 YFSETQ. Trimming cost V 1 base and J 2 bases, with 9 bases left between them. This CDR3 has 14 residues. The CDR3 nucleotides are TGCGCCAGCAGCTTGACCTCAACACAAGAGACCCAGTACTTC. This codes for CASSLTSTQETQYF.

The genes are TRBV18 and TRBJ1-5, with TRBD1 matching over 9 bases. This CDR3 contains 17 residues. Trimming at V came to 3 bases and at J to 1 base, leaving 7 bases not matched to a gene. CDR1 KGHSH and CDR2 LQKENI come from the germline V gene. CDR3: CASSPTMGQGSNQPQHF. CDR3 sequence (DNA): TGTGCCAGCTCACCTACTATGGGACAGGGCAGCAATCAGCCCCAGCATTTT.

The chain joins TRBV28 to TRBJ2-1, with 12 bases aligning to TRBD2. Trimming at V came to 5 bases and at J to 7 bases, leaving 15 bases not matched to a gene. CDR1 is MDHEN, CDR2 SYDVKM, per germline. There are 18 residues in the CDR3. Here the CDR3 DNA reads TGTGCCAGCAGTCAGGCGAGGACTAGCGGGACGATAAGAAATGAGCAGTTCTTC. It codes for CASSQARTSGTIRNEQFF.

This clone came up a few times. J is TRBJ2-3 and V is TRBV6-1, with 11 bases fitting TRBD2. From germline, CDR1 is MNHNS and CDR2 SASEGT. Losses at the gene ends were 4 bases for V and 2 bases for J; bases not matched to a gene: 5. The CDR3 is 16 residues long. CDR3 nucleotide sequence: TGTGCCAGCAGTGTATCTAGCGGGGGGTACACAGATACGCAGTATTTT. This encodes CASSVSSGGYTDTQYF.

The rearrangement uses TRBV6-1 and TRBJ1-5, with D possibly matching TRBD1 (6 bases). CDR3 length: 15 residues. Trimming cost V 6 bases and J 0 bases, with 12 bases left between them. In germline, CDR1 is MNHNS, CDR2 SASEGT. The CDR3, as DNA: TGTGCCAGCAGCGCCGGACAGAATAGCAATCAGCCCCAGCATTTT. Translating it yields CASSAGQNSNQPQHF.

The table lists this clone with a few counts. This chain's CDR3 is CASSYLDSGELFF. As DNA, the CDR3 is TGTGCCAGCAGTTACCTGGACAGCGGGGAGCTGTTTTTT. This chain uses TRBV6-6 with TRBJ2-2; perhaps TRBD1 as D (6 bases). Germline V gene sequence: CDR1 MNHNY, CDR2 SVGAGI (reference sequence). V was pared by 2 bases and J by 7 bases, with 8 bases between. The CDR3 sequence is 13 residues long.